These 10 T cell receptor beta chains originate from one sample sequenced in a study of human T cells and chemical hapten exposure. TCRdb ran MiXCR on the RACE reads and lists one entry per CDR3 protein. In the table there are nearly 85,000 distinct CDR3 sequences, under 14% of which are singletons. Time point denoted: patch test 2, 6 weeks after DPC sensitization. Treatment given: therapeutic diphenylcyclopropenone sensitization with weekly scalp DPC. The sequencing used whole blood, collected in connection with sensitization to the hapten diphenylcyclopropenone (DPC). All receptors come from a young man with alopecia areata. Some clones in this sample may be carry-over from other donors' samples.

V is TRBV6-5 and J is TRBJ2-7; unclear D gene. V was cut by 2 bases and J by 2 bases, with 7 bases left in between. From germline, CDR1 is MNHEY and CDR2 SVGAGI. The CDR3 totals 13 residues. For the CDR3, the DNA is TGTGCCAGCAGTTACGGCAGAGCCTACGAGCAGTACTTC. Its translation is CASSYGRAYEQYF.

This clonotype showed up just a few times. The chain joins TRBV10-2 to TRBJ1-1; 7 bases are a match to TRBD1. The germline CDR1 and CDR2 sequences are WSHSY and SAAADI. CDR3 length equals 16 residues. Germline trimming cut 8 bases from V and 2 bases from J; bases unmatched to any gene: 14. The CDR3 sequence is CASLGQASMSNTEAFF. CDR3 in DNA: TGCGCCAGCCTAGGACAGGCCTCTATGTCAAACACTGAAGCTTTCTTT.

This clonotype was detected only a few times. The chain has TRBV11-2 and TRBJ2-3, with TRBD1 matching 8 bases. J was trimmed by 2 bases and V by 4 bases; bases with no gene match: 2. This CDR3 region has 14 residues. In germline, CDR1 is SGHAT, CDR2 FQNNGV. The CDR3 loop reads CASSWDRNTDTQYF. The CDR3 region has the DNA TGTGCCAGCAGCTGGGACAGGAACACAGATACGCAGTATTTT.

This clonotype showed up just a few times. The J gene is TRBJ2-7, the V gene TRBV10-2, with 10 bases lining up with TRBD2. Germline V lookup: CDR1 WSHSY, CDR2 SAAADI. V lost 2 bases, J lost 0 bases, and 10 bases stayed unmatched. CDR3 length: 18 amino acids. The CDR3 protein is CASSERSGGPSFSYEQYF. As DNA, the CDR3 is TGCGCCAGCAGTGAGCGTAGCGGGGGGCCCTCTTTCTCCTACGAGCAGTACTTC.

This clonotype occurred a few times. This rearrangement joins TRBV7-9 to TRBJ2-1; 7 bases fit TRBD1. Per germline, CDR1 SEHNR and CDR2 FQNEAQ (reference sequence). The junction had 14 bases not matched to a gene; V was cut back by 2 bases and J by 7 bases. CDR3 length: 17 amino acids. The CDR3 loop is CASSLKSRGRDVNEQFF. CDR3 DNA: TGTGCCAGCAGCTTAAAGTCGAGGGGGCGCGATGTAAATGAGCAGTTCTTC.

This clonotype occurred a few times. One end of the junction varies from germline; a read error may be responsible. The CDR3 loop reads CASTLEAGGQETQYF. The CDR3 DNA reads as TGTGCCAGCACCTTAGAAGCAGGGGGCCAAGAGACCCAGTACTTC. This chain connects TRBV7-2 to TRBJ2-5; 7 positions agree with TRBD1. The CDR3 is 15 amino acids. Germline lookup yields CDR1 SGHTA and CDR2 FQGNSA.

This clonotype was seen many times. The V and J genes are TRBV4-1 and TRBJ2-7; D may be TRBD1 or TRBD2 (5 bases each). Deletions cut 3 bases from V and 6 bases from J, with 18 bases between. Germline CDR1 is MGHRA and CDR2 is YSYEKL. The CDR3 runs 15 residues. The CDR3 coding sequence is TGCGCCAGCAGCCACGATCCCGGGGCCCCAGGCGAGCAGTACGTC. Amino acid sequence: CASSHDPGAPGEQYV.

There are a few counts of this clonotype. This chain connects TRBV7-2 to TRBJ2-7; TRBD1 aligns across 7 bases. Germline lookup yields CDR1 SGHTA and CDR2 FQGNSA. V lost 4 bases, J lost 0 bases, and 6 bases stayed unmatched. This CDR3 region has 15 residues. CDR3: CASSYRQGSSYEQYV. CDR3 coding DNA: TGTGCCAGCAGCTATCGACAGGGTTCCTCCTACGAGCAGTACGTC.

Only a few counts were recorded for this clonotype. The chain employs TRBV4-1 and TRBJ1-3; TRBD1 aligns across 7 bases. The CDR3 runs 15 residues. CDR1 MGHRA and CDR2 YSYEKL come from the germline V gene. J lost 0 bases, V lost 4 bases, and 3 bases had no gene match. The CDR3 DNA sequence: TGCGCCAGCAGCCGGGACAGAAACTCTGGAAACACCATATATTTT. This gives the protein CASSRDRNSGNTIYF.

This clonotype was counted ten times or more. The genes are TRBV7-6 and TRBJ1-5; D call uncertain. In germline, CDR1 is SGHVS, CDR2 FNYEAQ. V was cut by 4 bases and J by 1 base, with 17 bases left in between. The CDR3 contains 17 residues. DNA for the CDR3: TGTGCCAGCAGCTCGGACGTACTGTCTTCGAGCAATCAGCCCCAGCATTTT. Its translation: CASSSDVLSSSNQPQHF.